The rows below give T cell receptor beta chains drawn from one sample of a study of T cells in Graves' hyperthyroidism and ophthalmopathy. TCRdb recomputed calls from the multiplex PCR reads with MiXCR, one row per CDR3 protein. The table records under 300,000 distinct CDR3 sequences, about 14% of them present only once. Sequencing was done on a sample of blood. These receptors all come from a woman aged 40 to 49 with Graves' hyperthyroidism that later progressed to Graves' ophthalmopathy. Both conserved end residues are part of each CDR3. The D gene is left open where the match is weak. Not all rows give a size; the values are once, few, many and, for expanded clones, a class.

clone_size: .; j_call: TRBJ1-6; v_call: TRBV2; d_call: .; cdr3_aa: CASSDIGPPSLHF; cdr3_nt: TGTGCCAGCAGTGATATCGGGCCTCCGTCCCTCCACTTT
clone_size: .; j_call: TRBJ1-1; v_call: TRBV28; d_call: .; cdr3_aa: CASSLSAGGTEAFF; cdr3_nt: TGTGCCAGCAGTTTGTCGGCGGGGGGCACTGAAGCTTTCTTT
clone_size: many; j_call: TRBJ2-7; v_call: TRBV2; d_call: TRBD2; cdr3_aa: CASSEALKGLAGGPRYEQYF; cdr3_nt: TGTGCCAGCAGTGAAGCGCTGAAGGGACTAGCGGGAGGGCCTCGGTACGAGCAGTACTTC
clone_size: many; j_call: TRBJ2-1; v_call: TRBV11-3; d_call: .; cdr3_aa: CASSSGAYNEQFF; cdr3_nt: TGTGCCAGCAGCTCTGGGGCCTACAATGAGCAGTTCTTC
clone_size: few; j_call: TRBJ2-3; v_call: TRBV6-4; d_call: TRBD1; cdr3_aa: CASSDSKGQGTDTQYF; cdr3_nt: TGTGCCAGCAGTGACTCGAAAGGACAGGGCACAGATACGCAGTATTTT
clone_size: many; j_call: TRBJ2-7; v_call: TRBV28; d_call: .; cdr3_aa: CASSPRDFPYEQYF; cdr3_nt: TGTGCCAGCAGTCCCCGGGATTTTCCCTACGAGCAGTACTTC
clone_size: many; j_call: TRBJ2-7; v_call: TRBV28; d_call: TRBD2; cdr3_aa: CASGTEREGREQYF; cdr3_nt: TGTGCCAGCGGGACAGAGCGGGAGGGCCGCGAGCAGTACTTC
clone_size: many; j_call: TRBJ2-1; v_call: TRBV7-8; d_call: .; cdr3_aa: CASRRSVGRARPRSPNEQFF; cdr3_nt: TGTGCCAGCCGAAGGTCGGTCGGTCGCGCGCGGCCCCGGAGTCCCAATGAGCAGTTCTTC
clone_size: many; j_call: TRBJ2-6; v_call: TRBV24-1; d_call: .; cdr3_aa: CATSEGNPGANVLTF; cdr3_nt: TGTGCCACCAGTGAGGGTAACCCTGGGGCCAACGTCCTGACTTTC
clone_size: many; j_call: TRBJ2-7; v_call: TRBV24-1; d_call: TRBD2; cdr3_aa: CATRLAGYYEQYF; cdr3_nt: TGTGCCACCCGACTAGCGGGGTACTACGAGCAGTACTTC
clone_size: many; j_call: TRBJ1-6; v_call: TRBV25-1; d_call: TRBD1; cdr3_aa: CASRGQGHSPLHF; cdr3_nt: TGTGCCAGCAGGGGACAGGGCCACTCACCCCTCCACTTT
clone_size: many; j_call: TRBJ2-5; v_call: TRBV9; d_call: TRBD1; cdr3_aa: CASSPLTGSVSETQYF; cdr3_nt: TGTGCCAGCAGCCCCCTGACAGGGTCGGTTTCGGAGACCCAGTACTTC
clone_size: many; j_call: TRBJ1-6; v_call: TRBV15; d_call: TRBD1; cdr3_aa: CATSSSYGTGDSPLHF; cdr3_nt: TGTGCCACCAGCAGTTCATACGGGACAGGGGATTCACCCCTCCACTTT
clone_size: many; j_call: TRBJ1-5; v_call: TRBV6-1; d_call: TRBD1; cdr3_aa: CASSGTGGRGNQPQHF; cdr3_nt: TGTGCCAGCAGTGGGACAGGGGGTAGAGGCAATCAGCCCCAGCATTTT
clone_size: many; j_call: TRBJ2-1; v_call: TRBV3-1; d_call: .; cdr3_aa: CASSQGTSPYNEQFF; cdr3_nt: TGTGCCAGCAGCCAAGGGACATCCCCCTACAATGAGCAGTTCTTC
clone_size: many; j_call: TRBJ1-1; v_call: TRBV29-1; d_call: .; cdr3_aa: CSVSAGMNTEAFF; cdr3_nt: TGCAGCGTCTCCGCGGGGATGAACACTGAAGCTTTCTTT
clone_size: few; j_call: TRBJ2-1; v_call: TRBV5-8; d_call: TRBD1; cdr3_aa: CASSHSLVWTGVHRSSYNEQFF; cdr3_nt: TGTGCCAGCAGCCATTCGTTAGTCTGGACAGGGGTTCACAGGAGCTCCTACAATGAGCAGTTCTTC
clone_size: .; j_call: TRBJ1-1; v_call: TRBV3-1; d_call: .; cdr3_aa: CASMAAPMNTEAFF; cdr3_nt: TGTGCCAGCATGGCAGCCCCTATGAACACTGAAGCTTTCTTT
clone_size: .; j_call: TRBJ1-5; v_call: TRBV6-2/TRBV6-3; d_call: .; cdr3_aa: CASSRGRGQPQHF; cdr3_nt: TGTGCCAGCAGCCGGGGGAGGGGTCAGCCCCAGCATTTT
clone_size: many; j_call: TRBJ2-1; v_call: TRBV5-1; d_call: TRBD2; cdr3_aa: CASSRGLAGDNEQFF; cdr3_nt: TGCGCCAGCAGCCGCGGACTAGCGGGAGATAATGAGCAGTTCTTC
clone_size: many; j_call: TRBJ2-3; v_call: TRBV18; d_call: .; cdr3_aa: CASSPRGTSTDTQYF; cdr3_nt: TGTGCCAGCTCACCGAGGGGGACTAGCACAGATACGCAGTATTTT
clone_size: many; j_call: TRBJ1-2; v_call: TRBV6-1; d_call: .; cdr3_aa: CASQGGRPFYGYTF; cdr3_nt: TGTGCCAGCCAAGGAGGGCGCCCGTTCTATGGCTACACCTTC
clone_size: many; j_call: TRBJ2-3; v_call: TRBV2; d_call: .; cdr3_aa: CASCPRKTDTQYF; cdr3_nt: TGTGCCAGCTGCCCAAGGAAGACAGATACGCAGTATTTT
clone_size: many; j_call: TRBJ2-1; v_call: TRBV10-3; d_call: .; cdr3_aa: CAISESGGEQFF; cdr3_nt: TGTGCCATCAGTGAGTCTGGGGGTGAGCAGTTCTTC
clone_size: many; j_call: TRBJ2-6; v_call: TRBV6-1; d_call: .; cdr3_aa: CASSEKGSGANVLTF; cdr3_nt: TGTGCCAGCAGTGAAAAGGGTTCTGGGGCCAACGTCCTGACTTTC
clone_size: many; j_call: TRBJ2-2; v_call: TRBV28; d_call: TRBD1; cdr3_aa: CASRPTGTGVGGELFF; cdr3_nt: TGTGCCAGCAGACCAACCGGGACAGGGGTAGGAGGGGAGCTGTTTTTT
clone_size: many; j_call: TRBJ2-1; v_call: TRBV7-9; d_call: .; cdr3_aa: CASSLTGQGHNEQFF; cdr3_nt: TGTGCCAGCAGCTTAACGGGGCAGGGGCACAATGAGCAGTTCTTC
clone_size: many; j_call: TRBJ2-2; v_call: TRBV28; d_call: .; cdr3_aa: CASSPWVAGELFF; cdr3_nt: TGTGCCAGCAGTCCCTGGGTAGCTGGGGAGCTGTTTTTT
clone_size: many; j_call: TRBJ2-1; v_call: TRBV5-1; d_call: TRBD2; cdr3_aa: CASSRGLGFDEQFF; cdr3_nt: TGCGCCAGCAGCCGAGGACTAGGGTTTGATGAGCAGTTCTTC
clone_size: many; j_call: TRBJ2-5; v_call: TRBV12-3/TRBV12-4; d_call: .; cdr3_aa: CASSSRLGPGTRETQYF; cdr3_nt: TGTGCCAGCAGTTCGCGCCTTGGACCTGGGACGAGGGAGACCCAGTACTTC
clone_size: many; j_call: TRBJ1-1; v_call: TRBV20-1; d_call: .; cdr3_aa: CSAARTTEAFF; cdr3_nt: TGCAGTGCTGCCAGGACGACTGAAGCTTTCTTT
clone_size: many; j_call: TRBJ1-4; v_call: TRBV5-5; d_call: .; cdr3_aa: CASSYLTGIEKLFF; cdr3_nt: TGTGCCAGCAGCTACCTCACAGGGATTGAAAAACTGTTTTTT
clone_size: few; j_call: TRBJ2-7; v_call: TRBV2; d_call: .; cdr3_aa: CASSDQVSYEQYF; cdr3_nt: TGTGCCAGCAGTGATCAGGTCTCCTACGAGCAGTACTTC
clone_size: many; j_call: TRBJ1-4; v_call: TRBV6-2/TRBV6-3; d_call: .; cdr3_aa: CASSPGPGGKLFF; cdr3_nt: TGTGCCAGCAGTCCAGGTCCGGGGGGAAAACTGTTTTTT
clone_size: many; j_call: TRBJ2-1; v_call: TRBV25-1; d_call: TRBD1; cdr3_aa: CASSEGTGVNNEQFF; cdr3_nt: TGTGCCAGCAGTGAGGGGACAGGGGTAAACAATGAGCAGTTCTTC
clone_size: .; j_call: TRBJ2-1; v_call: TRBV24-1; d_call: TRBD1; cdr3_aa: CATSDFADRGYNEQFF; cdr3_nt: TGTGCCACCAGTGATTTTGCGGACAGGGGGTACAATGAGCAGTTCTTC
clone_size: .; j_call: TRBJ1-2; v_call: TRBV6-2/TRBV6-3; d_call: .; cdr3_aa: CASSLRAGYTF; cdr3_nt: TGTGCCAGCAGCCTCAGGGCTGGCTACACCTTC
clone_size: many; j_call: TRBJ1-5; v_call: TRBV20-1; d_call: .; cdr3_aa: CSAREAGTQPQHF; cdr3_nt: TGCAGTGCTAGAGAGGCAGGTACTCAGCCCCAGCATTTT
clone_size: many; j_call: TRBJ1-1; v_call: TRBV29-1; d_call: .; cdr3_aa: CSVRFFTEAFF; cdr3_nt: TGCAGCGTCCGATTTTTCACTGAAGCTTTCTTT
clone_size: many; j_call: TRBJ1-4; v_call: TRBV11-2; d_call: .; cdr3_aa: CASSLKPGLDEKLFF; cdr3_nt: TGTGCCAGCAGCTTAAAGCCAGGGCTGGATGAAAAACTGTTTTTT
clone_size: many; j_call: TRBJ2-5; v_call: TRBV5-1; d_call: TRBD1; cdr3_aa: CASSMRPGQKYQETQYF; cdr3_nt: TGCGCCAGCAGCATGAGACCGGGACAGAAGTACCAAGAGACCCAGTACTTC
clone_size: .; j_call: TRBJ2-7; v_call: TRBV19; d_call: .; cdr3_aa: CASRDAGGATYEQYF; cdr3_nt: TGTGCCAGTAGAGACGCAGGGGGGGCAACCTACGAGCAGTACTTC
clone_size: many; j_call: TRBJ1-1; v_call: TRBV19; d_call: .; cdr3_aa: CASSINQGDTEAFF; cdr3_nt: TGTGCCAGTAGTATAAATCAAGGGGACACTGAAGCTTTCTTT
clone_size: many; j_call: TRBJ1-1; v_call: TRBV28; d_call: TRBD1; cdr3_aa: CASSLGPGGAGTEAFF; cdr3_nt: TGTGCCAGCAGTTTAGGACCAGGGGGGGCCGGAACTGAAGCTTTCTTT
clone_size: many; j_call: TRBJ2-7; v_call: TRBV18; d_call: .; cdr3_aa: CASSPGENEQYF; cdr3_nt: TGTGCCAGCTCACCAGGGGAAAACGAGCAGTACTTC
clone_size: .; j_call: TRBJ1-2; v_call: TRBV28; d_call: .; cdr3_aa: CTSSFGEGIYGYTF; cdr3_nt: TGTACCAGCAGTTTCGGTGAAGGTATCTATGGCTACACCTTC
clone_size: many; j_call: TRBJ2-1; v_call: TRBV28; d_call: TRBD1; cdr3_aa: CASSSRTGQISYNEQFF; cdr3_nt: TGTGCCAGCAGTTCGCGGACAGGGCAAATCTCCTACAATGAGCAGTTCTTC
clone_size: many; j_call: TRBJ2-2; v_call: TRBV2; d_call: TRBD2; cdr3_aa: CASSYSGITGELFF; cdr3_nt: TGTGCCAGCTCCTATAGCGGGATTACCGGGGAGCTGTTTTTT
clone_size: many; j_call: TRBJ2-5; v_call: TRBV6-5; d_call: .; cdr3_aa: CASSYSTRGQETQYF; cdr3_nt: TGTGCCAGCAGTTACTCAACCCGGGGCCAAGAGACCCAGTACTTC
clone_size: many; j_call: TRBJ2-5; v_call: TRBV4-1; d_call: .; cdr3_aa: CASSQVLSMETQYF; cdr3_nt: TGCGCCAGCAGCCAAGTTCTAAGCATGGAGACCCAGTACTTC